Each of the 27 T cell receptor beta chains below was sequenced from the same sample in a study of a mutant IDH1 vaccine in newly diagnosed glioma (dated by TCRdb to about 2021). The time point label here, explained by the study, means: baseline, week 1 (first vaccination visit). Sample treatment or condition, as interpreted from the label and publication: pre-vaccination baseline after standard-of-care therapy. Receptor libraries were prepared by the immunoSEQ multiplex PCR assay. Imported from immuneACCESS, the table was reduced by TCRdb to in-frame sequences with V and J called. These copies leave out some clones; in studies compared against another copy, an unresolved V gene accounts for under half, and the cause of the remainder is not known. For this sample there are approximately 52,000 clones; about 83% appear just once. Clones ranked in the top ten supply 1.5% to 2% of the sample. This material consisted of PBMCs, taken from a glioma patient treated with radiotherapy, temozolomide or both. These receptors all come from a woman in her forties with glioma.

The chain uses TRBV6-6 and TRBJ2-1; 10 bases fit TRBD1. The trim removed 6 bases at V and 3 bases at J, leaving 5 bases unmatched. CDR3 length: 15 amino acids. Germline loops: CDR1 MNHNY, CDR2 SVGAGI (reference sequence). The CDR3 sequence is CASRPDRGGYNEQFF. CDR3 DNA: TGTGCCAGCAGGCCGGACAGGGGGGGCTACAATGAGCAGTTCTTC.

The J gene is TRBJ2-2, the V gene TRBV5-1, with TRBD2 matching 9 bases. Losses at the gene ends were 8 bases for V and 1 base for J; bases not matched to a gene: 6. This CDR3 region has 15 residues. Germline CDR1 is SGHRS and CDR2 is YFSETQ. In nucleotides, the CDR3 is TGCGCCAGTAAAGGTAGCGGGGGGAACACCGGGGAGCTGTTTTTT. Translating gives CASKGSGGNTGELFF.

The rearrangement links TRBV19 to TRBJ2-5, with D unresolved. This CDR3 has 13 amino acids. V lost 5 bases to trimming and J lost 2 bases, with 9 bases between them. Germline lookup yields CDR1 LNHDA and CDR2 SQIVND (reference sequence). This chain's CDR3 is CASSSRRQETQYF. Written as DNA, the CDR3 is TGTGCCAGTAGTTCTCGACGACAAGAGACCCAGTACTTC.

The gene calls are TRBV19 and TRBJ1-1, with TRBD1 as a possible D gene (6 bases). This CDR3 spans 13 amino acids. Between the trimmed V and J ends, which lost 2 bases and 3 bases, there was a span of 7 bases. Looked up from germline, CDR1 is LNHDA and CDR2 is SQIVND (reference sequence). CDR3 bases: TGTGCCAGTAGTATATGGACAGACACTGAAGCTTTCTTT. It encodes CASSIWTDTEAFF.

The chain recombines TRBV5-1 with TRBJ1-2, with D possibly TRBD1 on 5 matching bases. With 0 bases removed from V and 4 bases from J, the gap between germline ends came to 16 bases. The CDR3 is made up of 16 amino acids. Germline V gene sequence: CDR1 SGHRS, CDR2 YFSETQ. The CDR3 nucleotides read TGCGCCAGCAGCTTGGGGGACTCCCTTCCAGGCTATGGCTACACCTTC. It is translated as CASSLGDSLPGYGYTF.

V usage is TRBV5-8 and J usage is TRBJ1-6, with unresolved D. Trimming stripped 4 bases from V and 1 base from J, with 9 bases between. The CDR3 is 15 amino acids. CDR1 and CDR2 (germline): SGHTS, YDEGEE. The CDR3 DNA reads TGTGCCAGCAGCGGGAGGTGGTCCTATAATTCACCCCTCCACTTT. It specifies CASSGRWSYNSPLHF.

The table lists this clone with a few counts. This chain joins TRBV18 and TRBJ1-1; the D is unclear. There are 12 residues in the CDR3. Looked up from germline, CDR1 is KGHSH and CDR2 is LQKENI. Trimming pared 5 bases from V and 0 bases from J, leaving 4 bases between. The CDR3 region has the DNA TGTGCCAGCTCAACCCTGAACACTGAAGCTTTCTTT. Protein: CASSTLNTEAFF.

This rearrangement joins TRBV30 to TRBJ2-1; TRBD1 aligns across 9 bases. Germline V gene sequence: CDR1 GTSNPN, CDR2 SVGIG (reference sequence). J was trimmed by 6 bases and V by 1 base; bases with no gene match: 4. CDR3 size: 14 residues. The CDR3 sequence is CAWSGGQGPNEQFF. CDR3 DNA: TGTGCCTGGAGTGGAGGACAGGGGCCCAATGAGCAGTTCTTC.

The V and J genes are TRBV5-6 and TRBJ1-1; 7 bases are a match to TRBD1. V trimming: 5 bases; J trimming: 11 bases; junction bases outside the gene matches: 27. The CDR3 is 18 amino acids. Germline loops: CDR1 SGHDT, CDR2 YYEEEE. The CDR3 region has the DNA TGTGCCAGCAGTTTGTCGAACCGGGACAGCTTCCCCCTCCTTAATGCTTTCTTT. It specifies CASSLSNRDSFPLLNAFF.

This clone was seen more than once but under ten times. The chain carries TRBV19 and TRBJ1-2, with D maybe TRBD1 (5 bases). With 5 bases removed from V and 3 bases from J, the gap between germline ends came to 13 bases. This CDR3 has 14 residues. Germline V gene data show CDR1 as LNHDA and CDR2 as SQIVND (reference sequence). The CDR3 DNA sequence: TGTGCCAGTAGTTCAGCTACAGGCTACTATGGCTACACCTTC. It specifies CASSSATGYYGYTF.

The chain has TRBV15 and TRBJ1-5; 7 nucleotides match TRBD1. Trimming took 0 bases from V and 4 from J; bases not matched to a gene: 6. Germline assignment: CDR1 LNHNV and CDR2 YYDKDF (reference sequence). The CDR3 has 16 amino acids. DNA for the CDR3: TGTGCCACCAGCAGAGATCAGGGGGAAAGGAATCAGCCCCAGCATTTT. It is translated as CATSRDQGERNQPQHF.

The rearrangement uses TRBV7-2 and TRBJ1-2, with unresolved D. From germline, CDR1 is SGHTA and CDR2 FQGNSA. Trimming stripped 8 bases from V and 2 bases from J, with 6 bases between. CDR3 size: 11 residues. The CDR3 protein is CASGENYGYTF. The CDR3 DNA sequence: TGTGCCAGCGGGGAGAACTATGGCTACACCTTC.

The rearrangement joins TRBV4-1 to TRBJ2-7; tentative D call: TRBD2 (5 bases). Trimming removed 2 bases at V and 5 bases at J, with 16 bases between. Germline lookup yields CDR1 MGHRA and CDR2 YSYEKL. The CDR3 consists of 15 residues. The CDR3 protein is CASSQNPGSGHEQYF. The CDR3 nucleotides are TGCGCCAGCAGCCAAAACCCGGGGAGTGGACACGAGCAGTACTTC.

This chain uses TRBV12-5 with TRBJ2-7; D might be TRBD2 (5 bases). Germline loops: CDR1 LGHNT, CDR2 FRNRAP. This CDR3 comprises 16 residues. V was clipped by 6 bases and J by 2 bases, with 20 bases between them. The CDR3 loop is CASGTGFPAAPYEQYF. The CDR3 DNA reads as TGTGCTAGTGGCACGGGATTCCCGGCGGCACCCTACGAGCAGTACTTC.

By share, this clone counts as medium-sized (0.01 to 0.1%). V is TRBV30 and J is TRBJ1-1; D perhaps matches TRBD1 (5 bases). The CDR3 spans 12 residues. V gave up 7 bases and J gave up 6 bases, with 15 bases separating them. Germline loops: CDR1 GTSNPN, CDR2 SVGIG (reference sequence). As DNA, the CDR3 is TGTGCCTCCCAGGGTGGTAAGGCTGAAGCTTTCTTT. Its protein is CASQGGKAEAFF.

This clone showed up just once. CDR3 bases: TGTGCCAGCAGCTCGAATCGCGCGGCCTACGAGCAGTACTTC. This sequence encodes CASSSNRAAYEQYF. The chain uses TRBV7-2 and TRBJ2-7, with D unresolved. The germline V and J ends were trimmed by 4 bases and 2 bases, with 12 bases remaining between them. In germline, CDR1 is SGHTA, CDR2 FQGNSA. This CDR3 contains 14 residues. Based on the CDR3 plus reference TRBV7-2 and TRBJ2-7, the full variable domain is GAGVSQSPSNKVTEKGKDVELRCDPISGHTALYWYRQSLGQGLEFLIYFQGNSAPDKSGLPSDRFSAERTGGSVSTLTIQRTQQEDSAVYLCASSSNRAAYEQYFGPGTRLTVT.

This sequence joins TRBV4-1 and TRBJ2-7; TRBD2 matches at 11 bases. The V segment lost 4 bases and the J segment 1 base; nucleotides outside the gene matches: 3. The germline V gene has CDR1 MGHRA and CDR2 YSYEKL. The CDR3 has 15 residues. The chain's CDR3 is CASSLSGGGSYEQYF. The CDR3 coding sequence is TGCGCCAGCAGCCTTAGCGGGGGGGGGTCCTACGAGCAGTACTTC.

In its sample, this clone was seen once. This rearrangement joins TRBV6-1 to TRBJ1-1; the D gene is possibly TRBD1 (6 bases). This CDR3 region has 13 residues. Per the germline V gene, CDR1 is MNHNS and CDR2 is SASEGT. Trimming cost V 5 bases and J 12 bases, with 19 bases left between them. CDR3 sequence reads: CASSTGLNREPFF. The CDR3 nucleotides are TGTGCCAGCAGTACCGGCTTGAACAGGGAACCTTTCTTT.

The chain employs TRBV7-2 and TRBJ1-2; 7 nucleotides agree with TRBD1. The CDR3 length is 14 residues. V shed 3 bases and J 2 bases; nucleotides not matched to a gene: 3. From germline, CDR1 is SGHTA and CDR2 FQGNSA. The CDR3 DNA sequence: TGTGCCAGCAGCTTTACGGGACAGAACTATGGCTACACCTTC. Translation: CASSFTGQNYGYTF.

This rearrangement joins TRBV2 to TRBJ1-2, with D uncertain. Germline CDR1 SNHLY, CDR2 FYNNEI. This CDR3 region has 13 residues. Trimming pared 4 bases from V and 2 bases from J, leaving 8 bases between. For the CDR3, the DNA is TGTGCCAGCAGTGGTGGCAGAAACTATGGCTACACCTTC. Protein product: CASSGGRNYGYTF.

The CDR3 nucleotides read TGTGCCAGCAGCCTTCGGACAGGCCAGGAAAAACTGTTTTTT. Its protein product is CASSLRTGQEKLFF. The chain couples TRBV5-5 to TRBJ1-4, with TRBD1 matching 7 bases. The junction had 8 bases not matched to a gene; V was cut back by 4 bases and J by 8 bases. There are 14 residues in the CDR3. Per the germline V gene, CDR1 is SGHKS and CDR2 is YYEKEE (reference sequence).

This rearrangement joins TRBV5-1 to TRBJ2-2, with D perhaps TRBD1 (6 bases). V was clipped by 7 bases and J by 7 bases, with 17 bases between them. The germline V gene has CDR1 SGHRS and CDR2 YFSETQ. This CDR3 comprises 14 residues. The CDR3 region has the DNA TGCGCCAGCTCCAAAATCAGGGGTATCGGGGAGCTGTTTTTT. Translation gives CASSKIRGIGELFF.

The chain recombines TRBV10-1 with TRBJ1-5, with 9 bases identical to TRBD1. J gave up 7 bases and V 2 bases, and 0 bases lay outside the gene matches. Germline V gene data show CDR1 as WNHNN and CDR2 as SYGVQD (reference sequence). This CDR3 has 13 residues. This CDR3 reads CASSEDRGQPQHF. Written as DNA, the CDR3 is TGCGCCAGCAGTGAGGACAGGGGGCAGCCCCAGCATTTT.

A note on this clone: The sample has other DNA sequences that encode this CDR3 too. The rearrangement links TRBV11-2 to TRBJ1-2; no definite D call. The V end was cut by 4 bases, the J end by 1 base, with 7 bases between. Germline CDR1 reads SGHAT; CDR2 reads FQNNGV. The CDR3 consists of 13 residues. The CDR3 coding sequence is TGTGCCAGCAGCTCGGGAGTTAACTATGGCTACACCTTC. Amino acids: CASSSGVNYGYTF.

The rearrangement links TRBV5-4 to TRBJ2-5; weak D call: TRBD1 (6 bases). Deletions cut 2 bases from V and 5 bases from J, with 10 bases between. This CDR3 is 13 amino acids long. Looked up from germline, CDR1 is SGHNT and CDR2 is YYREEE (reference sequence). The CDR3 loop reads CASSLGGSETQYF. The CDR3 DNA sequence: TGTGCCAGCAGCTTAGGGGGATCCGAGACCCAGTACTTC.

V gene TRBV18 combines with J gene TRBJ1-1; D perhaps matches TRBD1 (6 bases). This CDR3 comprises 17 residues. Germline V gene sequence: CDR1 KGHSH, CDR2 LQKENI. The V gene lost 0 bases and the J gene lost 1 base, with 15 bases spanning the gap. The CDR3 loop reads CASSPPGSNRENTEAFF. In DNA form, the CDR3 reads TGTGCCAGCTCACCACCGGGATCTAACAGGGAGAACACTGAAGCTTTCTTT.

This clone is a singleton in its sample. The V gene is TRBV4-1, the J gene TRBJ1-5, with a possible D match to TRBD1 (6 bases). The V and J ends lost 4 bases and 1 base respectively, with 14 bases between them. Germline CDR1 MGHRA, CDR2 YSYEKL. This CDR3 region has 16 residues. CDR3 in DNA: TGCGCCAGCAGCCCCGGAGGGGGGTCGAGCAATCAGCCCCAGCATTTT. Protein: CASSPGGGSSNQPQHF.